The subject of this entry is one TCR beta chain. From germline, CDR1 is SGHRS and CDR2 YFSETQ. The CDR3 covers 15 residues. V was pared by 4 bases and J by 1 base, with 14 bases between. Indicated treatment: 15 to 20 received Ad26.COV2.S at low or high dose, single or two shots; roughly five received placebo; per-sample allocation not given. Samples analyzed were those drawn on day 63 after the first vaccine or placebo injection. Data came from immunoSEQ multiplex PCR; TCRdb stores just in-frame clones and leaves some out. The data contain about 320,000 clones, around 83% of them singletons. The sample belongs to a study of Ad26.COV2.S vaccination and SARS-CoV-2 variants.

Sequenced here: peripheral blood, sampled in a trial of Ad26.COV2.S vaccine versus placebo. The TCR originated in a person aged 18-60 years who received the Ad26.COV2.S COVID-19 vaccine or a placebo. The chain is built from TRBV5-1 and TRBJ1-1; no clear D gene. The CDR3 DNA follows: TGCGCCAGCAGCCTCCGGTTGATGGGGAACACTGAAGCTTTCTTT. It translates to CASSLRLMGNTEAFF.